Given below is one T cell receptor (beta chain) in context. The germline CDR1 and CDR2 sequences are LNHDA and SQIVND (reference sequence). This CDR3 is built from 15 residues. V dropped 3 bases and J dropped 3; count of bases not matched to a gene: 4. The data are from a study of OX40 agonist ivuxolimab in advanced cancers. The protocol was immunoSEQ multiplex PCR, while the TCRdb copy is restricted to in-frame clones and leaves out a portion. This table has about 79,000 clones, 91% appearing once. The TCR comes from an adult with an advanced solid tumor such as melanoma, head and neck, liver or kidney cancer. The rearrangement uses TRBV19 and TRBJ1-5, with 8 nucleotides matching TRBD1. Sequenced material: CD4+ or CD8+ T cells sorted from blood, taken in a trial of the OX40 agonist ivuxolimab. This CDR3 reads CASSMGTGDNQPQHF. The CDR3 DNA reads TGTGCCAGTAGTATGGGGACAGGAGACAATCAGCCCCAGCATTTT.